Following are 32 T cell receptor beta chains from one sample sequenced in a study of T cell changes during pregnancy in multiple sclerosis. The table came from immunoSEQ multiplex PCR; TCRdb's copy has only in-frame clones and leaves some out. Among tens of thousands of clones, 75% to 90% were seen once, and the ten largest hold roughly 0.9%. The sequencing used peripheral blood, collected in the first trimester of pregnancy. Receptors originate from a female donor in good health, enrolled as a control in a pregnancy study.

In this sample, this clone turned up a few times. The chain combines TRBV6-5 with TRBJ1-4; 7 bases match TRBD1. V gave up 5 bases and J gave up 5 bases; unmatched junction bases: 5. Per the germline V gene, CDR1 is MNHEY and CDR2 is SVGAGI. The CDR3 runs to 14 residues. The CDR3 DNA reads TGTGCCAGCAGTCGGACAGGTCCGAATGAAAAACTGTTTTTT. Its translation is CASSRTGPNEKLFF.

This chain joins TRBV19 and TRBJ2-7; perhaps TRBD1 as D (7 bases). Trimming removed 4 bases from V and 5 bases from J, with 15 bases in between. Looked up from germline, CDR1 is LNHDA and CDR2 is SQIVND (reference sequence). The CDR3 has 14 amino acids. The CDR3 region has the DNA TGTGCCAGTAGTAGCGGAGGGGGCCTGAACGAGCAGTACTTC. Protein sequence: CASSSGGGLNEQYF.

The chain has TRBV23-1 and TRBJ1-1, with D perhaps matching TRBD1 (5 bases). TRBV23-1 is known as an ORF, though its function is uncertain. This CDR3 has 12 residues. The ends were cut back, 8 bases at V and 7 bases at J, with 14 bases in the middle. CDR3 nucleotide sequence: TGCGCCAGCCCTCAGGGTCGATTTGAAGCTTTCTTT. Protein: CASPQGRFEAFF.

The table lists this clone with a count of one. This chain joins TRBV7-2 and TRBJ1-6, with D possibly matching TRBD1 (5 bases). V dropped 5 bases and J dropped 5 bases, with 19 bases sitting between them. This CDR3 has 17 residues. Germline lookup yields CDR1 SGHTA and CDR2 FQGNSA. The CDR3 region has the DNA TGTGCCAGCAGCCAGAGGCGCCCAGGGCTCGATAATTCACCCCTCCACTTT. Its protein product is CASSQRRPGLDNSPLHF.

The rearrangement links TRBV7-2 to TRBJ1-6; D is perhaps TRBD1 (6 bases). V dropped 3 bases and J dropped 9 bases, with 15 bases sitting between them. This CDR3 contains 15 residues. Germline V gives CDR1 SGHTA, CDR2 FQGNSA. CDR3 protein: CASSLAGEGSSPLHF. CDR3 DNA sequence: TGTGCCAGCAGCTTGGCAGGGGAGGGGAGTTCACCCCTCCACTTT.

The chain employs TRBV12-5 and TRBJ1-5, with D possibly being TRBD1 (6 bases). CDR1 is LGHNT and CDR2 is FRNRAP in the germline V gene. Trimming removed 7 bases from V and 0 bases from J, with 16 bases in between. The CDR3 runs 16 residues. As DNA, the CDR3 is TGTGCTAGTGTTTCTATTCAGGGGAATAGCAATCAGCCCCAGCATTTT. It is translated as CASVSIQGNSNQPQHF.

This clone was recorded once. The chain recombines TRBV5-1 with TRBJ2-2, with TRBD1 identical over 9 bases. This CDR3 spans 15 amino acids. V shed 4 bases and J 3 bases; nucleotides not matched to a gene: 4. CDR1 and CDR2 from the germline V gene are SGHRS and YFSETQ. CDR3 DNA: TGCGCCAGCAGCGGCCGGACAGGGGACACCGGGGAGCTGTTTTTT. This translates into CASSGRTGDTGELFF. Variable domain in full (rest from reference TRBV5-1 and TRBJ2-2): KAGVTQTPRYLIKTRGQQVTLSCSPISGHRSVSWYQQTPGQGLQFLFEYFSETQRNKGNFPGRFSGRQFSNSRSEMNVSTLELGDSALYLCASSGRTGDTGELFFGEGSRLTVL.

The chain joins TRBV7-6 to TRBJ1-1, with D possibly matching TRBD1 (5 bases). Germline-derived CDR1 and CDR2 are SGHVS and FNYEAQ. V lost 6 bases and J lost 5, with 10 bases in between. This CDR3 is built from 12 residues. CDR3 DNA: TGTGCCAGCAGTCCGGGGGGAACTGAAGCTTTCTTT. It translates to CASSPGGTEAFF.

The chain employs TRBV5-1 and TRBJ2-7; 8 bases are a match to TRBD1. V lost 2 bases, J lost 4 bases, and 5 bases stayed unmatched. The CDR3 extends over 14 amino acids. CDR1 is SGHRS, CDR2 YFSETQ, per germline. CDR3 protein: CASSFRQGPYEQYF. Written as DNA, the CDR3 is TGCGCCAGCAGCTTTCGACAGGGGCCGTACGAGCAGTACTTC.

For the CDR3, the DNA is TGTGCCAGCAGTGAGGTGGAGGGGACGAAAGAGACCCAGTACTTC. Encoded protein: CASSEVEGTKETQYF. The chain couples TRBV6-6 to TRBJ2-5; D perhaps matches TRBD2 (6 bases). Germline lookup yields CDR1 MNHNY and CDR2 SVGAGI (reference sequence). The CDR3 runs to 15 residues. The ends were cut back, 5 bases at V and 3 bases at J, with 16 bases in the middle.

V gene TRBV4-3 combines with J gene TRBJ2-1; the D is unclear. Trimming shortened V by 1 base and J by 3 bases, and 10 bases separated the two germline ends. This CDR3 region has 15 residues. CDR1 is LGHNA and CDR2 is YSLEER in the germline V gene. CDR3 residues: CASSQGVQVYNEQFF. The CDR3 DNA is TGCGCCAGCAGCCAAGGAGTTCAGGTCTACAATGAGCAGTTCTTC.

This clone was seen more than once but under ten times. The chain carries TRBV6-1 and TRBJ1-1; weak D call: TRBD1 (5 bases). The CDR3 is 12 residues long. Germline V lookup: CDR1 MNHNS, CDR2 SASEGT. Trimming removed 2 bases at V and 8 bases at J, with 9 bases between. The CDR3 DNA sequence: TGTGCCAGCAGTGAATGGGCAGGGGAAGCTTTCTTT. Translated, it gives CASSEWAGEAFF.

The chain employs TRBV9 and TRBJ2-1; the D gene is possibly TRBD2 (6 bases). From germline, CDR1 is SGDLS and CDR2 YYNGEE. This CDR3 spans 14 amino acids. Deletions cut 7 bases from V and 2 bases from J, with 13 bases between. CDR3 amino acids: CASGGSGTYNEQFF. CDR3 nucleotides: TGTGCCAGCGGGGGTAGCGGAACCTACAATGAGCAGTTCTTC.

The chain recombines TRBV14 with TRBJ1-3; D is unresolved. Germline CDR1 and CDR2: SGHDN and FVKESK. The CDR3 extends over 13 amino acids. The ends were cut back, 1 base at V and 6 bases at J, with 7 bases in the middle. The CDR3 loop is CASSQGLVNTIYF. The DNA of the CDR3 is TGTGCCAGCAGCCAAGGACTCGTAAACACCATATATTTT.

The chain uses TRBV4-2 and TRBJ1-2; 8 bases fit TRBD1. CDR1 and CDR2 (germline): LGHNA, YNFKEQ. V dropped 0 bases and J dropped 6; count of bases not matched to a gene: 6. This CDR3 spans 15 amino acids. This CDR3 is CASSQDQGAWDGYTF. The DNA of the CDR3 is TGTGCCAGCAGCCAAGACCAGGGGGCCTGGGATGGCTACACCTTC.

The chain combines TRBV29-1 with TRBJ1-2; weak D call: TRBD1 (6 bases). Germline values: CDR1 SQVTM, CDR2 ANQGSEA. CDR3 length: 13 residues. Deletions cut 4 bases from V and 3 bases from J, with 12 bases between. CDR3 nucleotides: TGCAGCGTTGTTCTGGGGGCAGACTATGGCTACACCTTC. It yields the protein CSVVLGADYGYTF. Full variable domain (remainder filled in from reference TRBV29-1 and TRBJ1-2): SAVISQKPSRDICQRGTSLTIQCQVDSQVTMMFWYRQQPGQSLTLIATANQGSEATYESGFVIDKFPISRPNLTFSTLTVSNMSPEDSSIYLCSVVLGADYGYTFGSGTRLTVV.

CDR3 coding DNA: TGTGCCAGAAGCATTCGGGACAGGGATCCCCTCCAATGGGGTGAAGCTTTCTTT. Encoded protein: CARSIRDRDPLQWGEAFF. The chain links TRBV5-3 to TRBJ1-1; 9 positions agree with TRBD1. TRBV5-3 is an ORF for which the function is uncertain. The CDR3 has 18 amino acids. V lost 4 bases to trimming and J lost 7 bases; unmatched junction nucleotides: 20.

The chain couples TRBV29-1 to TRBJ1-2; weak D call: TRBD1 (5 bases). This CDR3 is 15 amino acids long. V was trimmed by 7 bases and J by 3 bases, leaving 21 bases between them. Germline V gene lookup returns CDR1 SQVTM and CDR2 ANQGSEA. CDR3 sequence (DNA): TGCAGCGCTATGGACTACGGGGGGAGGGACTATGGCTACACCTTC. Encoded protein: CSAMDYGGRDYGYTF.

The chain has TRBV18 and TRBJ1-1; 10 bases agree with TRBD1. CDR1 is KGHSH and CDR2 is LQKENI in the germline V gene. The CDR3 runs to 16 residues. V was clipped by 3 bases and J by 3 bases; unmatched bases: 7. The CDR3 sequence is CASSPGQGDVYTEAFF. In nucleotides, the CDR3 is TGTGCCAGCTCACCTGGACAGGGGGATGTGTACACTGAAGCTTTCTTT.

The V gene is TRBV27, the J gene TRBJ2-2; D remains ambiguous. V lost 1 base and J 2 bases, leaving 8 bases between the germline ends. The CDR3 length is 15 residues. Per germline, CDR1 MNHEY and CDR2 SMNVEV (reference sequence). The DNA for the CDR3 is TGTGCCAGCAGTTTATTGGGCAGCAACACCGGGGAGCTGTTTTTT. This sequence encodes CASSLLGSNTGELFF.

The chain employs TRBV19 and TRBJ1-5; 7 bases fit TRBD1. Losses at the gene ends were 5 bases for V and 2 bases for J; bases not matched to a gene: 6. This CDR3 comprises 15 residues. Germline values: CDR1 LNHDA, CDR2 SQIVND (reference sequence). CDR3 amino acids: CASSQGGSGNQPQHF. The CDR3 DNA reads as TGTGCCAGTAGTCAAGGGGGCTCGGGCAATCAGCCCCAGCATTTT.

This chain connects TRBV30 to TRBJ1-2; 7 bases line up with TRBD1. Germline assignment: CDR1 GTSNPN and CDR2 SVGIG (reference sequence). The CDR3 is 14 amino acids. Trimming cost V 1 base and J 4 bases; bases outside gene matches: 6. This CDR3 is CAWSEGGDIYGYTF. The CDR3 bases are TGTGCCTGGAGTGAAGGGGGCGACATCTATGGCTACACCTTC.

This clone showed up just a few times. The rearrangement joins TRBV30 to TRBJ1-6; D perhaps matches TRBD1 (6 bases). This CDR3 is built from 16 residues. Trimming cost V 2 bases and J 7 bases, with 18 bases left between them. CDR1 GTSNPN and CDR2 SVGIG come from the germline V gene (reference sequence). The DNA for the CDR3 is TGTGCCTGGAGTACACCACAGGGTGGATCCAATTCACCCCTCCACTTT. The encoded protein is CAWSTPQGGSNSPLHF.

The chain's CDR3 is CASSQESGLGRVHEQFF. Written as DNA, the CDR3 is TGCGCCAGCAGCCAAGAGTCGGGGTTGGGTCGTGTCCATGAGCAGTTCTTC. The chain links TRBV4-3 to TRBJ2-1; D is perhaps TRBD2 (5 bases). In germline, CDR1 is LGHNA, CDR2 YSLEER. CDR3 length equals 17 residues. V was trimmed by 0 bases and J by 8 bases, leaving 20 bases between them.

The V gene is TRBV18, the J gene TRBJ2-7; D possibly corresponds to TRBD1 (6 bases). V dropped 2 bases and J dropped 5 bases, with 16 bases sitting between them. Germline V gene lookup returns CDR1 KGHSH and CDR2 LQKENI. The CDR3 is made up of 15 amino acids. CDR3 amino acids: CASSPGLVTGHEQYF. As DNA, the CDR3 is TGTGCCAGCTCACCAGGTTTAGTTACAGGGCACGAGCAGTACTTC.

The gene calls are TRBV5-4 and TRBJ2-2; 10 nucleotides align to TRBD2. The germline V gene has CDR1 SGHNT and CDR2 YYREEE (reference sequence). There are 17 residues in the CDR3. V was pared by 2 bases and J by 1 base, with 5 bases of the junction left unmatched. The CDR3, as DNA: TGTGCCAGCAGCTTTCTTCTAGCGGGGGTGAACACCGGGGAGCTGTTTTTT. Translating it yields CASSFLLAGVNTGELFF.

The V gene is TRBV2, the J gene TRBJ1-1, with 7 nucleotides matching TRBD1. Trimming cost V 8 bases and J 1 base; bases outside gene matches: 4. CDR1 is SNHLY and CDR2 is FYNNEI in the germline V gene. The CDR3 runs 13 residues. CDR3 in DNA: TGTGCCAGCTACAGGGGCTCGAACACTGAAGCTTTCTTT. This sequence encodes CASYRGSNTEAFF. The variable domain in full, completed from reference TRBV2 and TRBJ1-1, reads EPEVTQTPSHQVTQMGQEVILRCVPISNHLYFYWYRQILGQKVEFLVSFYNNEISEKSEIFDDQFSVERPDGSNFTLKIRSTKLEDSAMYFCASYRGSNTEAFFGQGTRLTVV.

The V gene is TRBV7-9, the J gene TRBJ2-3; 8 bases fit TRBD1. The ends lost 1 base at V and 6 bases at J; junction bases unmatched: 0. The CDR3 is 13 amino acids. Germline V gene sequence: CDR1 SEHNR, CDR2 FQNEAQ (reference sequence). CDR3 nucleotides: TGTGCCAGCAGCTTAGACAGGGGGGATACGCAGTATTTT. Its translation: CASSLDRGDTQYF. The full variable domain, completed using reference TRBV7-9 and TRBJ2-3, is DTGVSQNPRHKITKRGQNVTFRCDPISEHNRLYWYRQTLGQGPEFLTYFQNEAQLEKSRLLSDRFSAERPKGSFSTLEIQRTEQGDSAMYLCASSLDRGDTQYFGPGTRLTVL.

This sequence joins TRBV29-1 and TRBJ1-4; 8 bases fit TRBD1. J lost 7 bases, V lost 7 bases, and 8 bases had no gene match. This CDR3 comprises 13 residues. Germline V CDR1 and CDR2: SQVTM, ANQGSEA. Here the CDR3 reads CSADRGAGEKLFF. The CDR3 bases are TGCAGCGCAGACAGGGGTGCGGGTGAAAAACTGTTTTTT. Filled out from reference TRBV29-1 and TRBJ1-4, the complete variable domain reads SAVISQKPSRDICQRGTSLTIQCQVDSQVTMMFWYRQQPGQSLTLIATANQGSEATYESGFVIDKFPISRPNLTFSTLTVSNMSPEDSSIYLCSADRGAGEKLFFGSGTQLSVL.

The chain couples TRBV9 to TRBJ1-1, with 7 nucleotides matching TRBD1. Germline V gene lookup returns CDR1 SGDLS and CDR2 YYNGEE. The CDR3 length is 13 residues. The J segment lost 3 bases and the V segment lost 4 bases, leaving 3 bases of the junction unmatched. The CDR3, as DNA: TGTGCCAGCAGCACAACAGGGGACACTGAAGCTTTCTTT. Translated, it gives CASSTTGDTEAFF.

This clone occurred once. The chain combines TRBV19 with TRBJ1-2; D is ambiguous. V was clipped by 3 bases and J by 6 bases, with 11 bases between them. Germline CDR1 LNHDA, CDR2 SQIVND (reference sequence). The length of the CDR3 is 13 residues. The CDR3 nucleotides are TGTGCCAGTAGTATTCGGACTTGGGATGGCTACACCTTC. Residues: CASSIRTWDGYTF.

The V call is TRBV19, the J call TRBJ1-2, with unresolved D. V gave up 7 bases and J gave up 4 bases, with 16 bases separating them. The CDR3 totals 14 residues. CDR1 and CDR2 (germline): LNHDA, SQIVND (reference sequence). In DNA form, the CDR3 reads TGTGCCAGTACCCCAGGCACCGGCACCTATGGCTACACCTTC. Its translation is CASTPGTGTYGYTF.